This T cell receptor (beta chain) came from a study of memory CD4+ T cells and cytomegalovirus serostatus. At the level of the study: This sample comes from healthy Belgian adults, several CMV seropositive, roughly 22 seronegative.

Data came from immunoSEQ multiplex PCR; TCRdb stores just in-frame clones and leaves some out. The sample holds fewer than 50,000 clones, about 80% seen once. This clone came up a few times. The V gene lost 7 bases and the J gene lost 6 bases, with 21 bases spanning the gap. The germline V gene encodes CDR1 MNHEY and CDR2 SMNVEV (reference sequence). The CDR3 sequence is 16 residues long. The sort gate was single viable CD3+CD4+CD8-CD45RO+ cells for memory CD4+ T cells. CD4+ T cells were isolated by positive magnetic selection. Specimen: memory CD4+ T cells from blood. The TCR comes from an adult in good health and CMV-seronegative. The chain joins TRBV27 to TRBJ2-2, with D possibly being TRBD2 (7 bases). In DNA form, the CDR3 reads TGTGCCAGCACCCCCCGGGGGGCCTCTAGTCCCGGGGAGCTGTTTTTT. Translating gives CASTPRGASSPGELFF.